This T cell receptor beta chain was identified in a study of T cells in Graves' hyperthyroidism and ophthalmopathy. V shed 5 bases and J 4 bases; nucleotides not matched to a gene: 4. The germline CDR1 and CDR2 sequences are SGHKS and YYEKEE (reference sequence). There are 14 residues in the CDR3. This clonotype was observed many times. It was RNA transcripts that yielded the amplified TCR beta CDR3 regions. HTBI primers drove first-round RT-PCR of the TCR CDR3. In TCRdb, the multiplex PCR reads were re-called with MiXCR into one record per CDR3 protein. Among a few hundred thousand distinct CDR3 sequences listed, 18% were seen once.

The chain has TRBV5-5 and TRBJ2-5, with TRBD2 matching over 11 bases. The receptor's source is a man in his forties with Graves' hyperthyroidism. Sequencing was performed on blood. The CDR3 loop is CASSPGTSGETQYF. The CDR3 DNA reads TGTGCCAGCAGTCCCGGGACTAGCGGAGAGACCCAGTACTTC. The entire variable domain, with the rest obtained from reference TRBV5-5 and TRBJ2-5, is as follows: DAGVTQSPTHLIKTRGQQVTLRCSPISGHKSVSWYQQVLGQGPQFIFQYYEKEERGRGNFPDRFSARQFPNYSSELNVNALLLGDSALYLCASSPGTSGETQYFGPGTRLLVL.